These 7 T cell receptor beta chains came from one sample sequenced in a study of T cell responses to AZD1222 COVID-19 vaccine (dated by TCRdb to the early 2020s). Receptors were amplified or captured by the immunoSEQ multiplex PCR assay. Drawn from immuneACCESS, this table holds only the in-frame rearrangements with V and J called that TCRdb kept. Clones are partly lost; checked studies trace under half to an unresolved V gene and leave the rest unexplained. The sample table shows roughly 130,000 clones, and more than 85% are seen once. The ten largest clones add up to about 4% of the sample. According to the study, the label for this sample's time point signals: about 28 days (+/-7) after the second vaccine dose. The sequences come from peripheral blood, collected 28 days after the second AZD1222 dose. These receptors were taken from an adult who received the AZD1222 COVID-19 vaccine.

The chain carries TRBV2 and TRBJ1-2; D is uncertain. V dropped 8 bases and J dropped 0 bases, with 13 bases sitting between them. This CDR3 is built from 14 residues. From germline, CDR1 is SNHLY and CDR2 FYNNEI. The CDR3 here is CASSRLGANYGYTF. Here the CDR3 DNA reads TGTGCCAGCTCCCGGTTGGGAGCTAACTATGGCTACACCTTC.

The V gene is TRBV7-2, the J gene TRBJ1-4, with 7 bases lining up with TRBD1. V trimming: 2 bases; J trimming: 7 bases; junction bases outside the gene matches: 7. The CDR3 contains 15 residues. Germline values: CDR1 SGHTA, CDR2 FQGNSA. The CDR3 protein is CASSLRAGGSEKLFF. The CDR3 nucleotides are TGTGCCAGCAGCTTAAGGGCAGGGGGGAGTGAAAAACTGTTTTTT.

This rearrangement joins TRBV18 to TRBJ2-7; 8 positions agree with TRBD1. The length of the CDR3 is 15 residues. The junction had 9 bases not matched to a gene; V was cut back by 6 bases and J by 2 bases. The germline V gene encodes CDR1 KGHSH and CDR2 LQKENI. The CDR3 nucleotides read TGTGCCAGCTCCCCCTCCGGACAGGGAACCTACGAGCAGTACTTC. Its protein is CASSPSGQGTYEQYF.

The chain carries TRBV11-2 and TRBJ2-1, with 7 bases that match TRBD2. Germline V CDR1 and CDR2: SGHAT, FQNNGV. The CDR3 spans 18 residues. V gave up 4 bases and J gave up 0 bases; unmatched junction bases: 12. This chain's CDR3 is CASSSYASSGSSYNEQFF. DNA for the CDR3: TGTGCCAGCAGCTCCTACGCTTCTAGCGGTAGCTCCTACAATGAGCAGTTCTTC.

The CDR3 coding sequence is TGTGCCAGCAGCTCCCGACTAGGCGCGGCCTTCAATGAGCAGTTCTTC. Translated, it gives CASSSRLGAAFNEQFF. The chain employs TRBV7-9 and TRBJ2-1; maybe TRBD2 (6 bases). CDR1 SEHNR and CDR2 FQNEAQ come from the germline V gene (reference sequence). V shed 4 bases and J shed 6 bases, with 19 bases lying between them. CDR3 length equals 16 residues.

J is TRBJ1-3 and V is TRBV11-2; 7 bases align to TRBD1. Germline-derived CDR1 and CDR2 are SGHAT and FQNNGV. The trim removed 5 bases at V and 4 bases at J, leaving 11 bases unmatched. The CDR3 is made up of 16 amino acids. CDR3 protein: CASSEGGNTGGNTIYF. The CDR3 coding sequence is TGTGCCAGCAGCGAAGGGGGCAACACCGGAGGAAACACCATATATTTT.

The chain couples TRBV13 to TRBJ2-3; no clear D gene. The CDR3 totals 13 residues. The V end was cut by 5 bases, the J end by 6 bases, with 12 bases between. The germline V gene has CDR1 PRHDT and CDR2 FYEKMQ (reference sequence). The CDR3 reads CASSNNRRDTQYF. In DNA, the CDR3 is TGTGCCAGCAGCAACAACCGAAGGGATACGCAGTATTTT.